The T cell receptor (beta chain) under discussion was sequenced for a study of Ad26.COV2.S vaccination and SARS-CoV-2 variants. Across the study: Administration of Ad26.COV2.S was intramuscular, either once or twice 56 days apart. Findings and limits, study-wide: Quantification of TCR breadth and depth may have yielded underestimates of total T cell responses.

Documented treatment: some 20 received Ad26.COV2.S at low or high dose, single or two shots; about five received placebo; per-sample allocation not given. Samples came from day 63 after the first vaccine or placebo injection. It was Wuhan-strain SARS-CoV-2 spike that the Ad26 vaccine vector expressed. Generated by immunoSEQ multiplex PCR, the TCRdb table keeps only in-frame clones and is missing some. The data show around 450,000 clones, with about nine tenths seen just once and about 12% held by the top ten. For this clone: Its antigen is still unknown.

Sample: peripheral blood, taken in a trial of Ad26.COV2.S vaccine versus placebo. The clonotype comes from a person between 18 and 65 years old who received the Ad26.COV2.S COVID-19 vaccine or a placebo.

The CDR3 bases are TGTGCCAGCAGCTTAGGTGGACTAGCGGGAGGGTTCACAGATACGCAGTATTTT. It yields the protein CASSLGGLAGGFTDTQYF. The chain combines TRBV7-2 with TRBJ2-3, with TRBD2 matching 15 bases. This CDR3 has 18 amino acids. Germline V gene sequence: CDR1 SGHTA, CDR2 FQGNSA. V trimming: 1 base; J trimming: 2 bases; junction bases outside the gene matches: 4.